This is a list of T cell receptor beta chains from one sample in a study of T cells after yellow fever vaccination. TCRdb itself ran the 5' RACE reads through MiXCR, one entry per CDR3 protein. Of about 300,000 distinct CDR3 sequences listed, roughly 9% are singletons. This material consisted of CD4+ T cells sorted from PBMCs, taken 5 days after the yellow fever booster vaccination. These receptors were obtained from a man between 18 and 29 years old who received the YFV17D yellow fever vaccine. Both conserved end residues are part of each CDR3. D genes are given only for firm matches. For some rows the clone size is stated as once, few or many, or as a class when expanded; others skip it.

TRBD1	TRBV27	TRBJ1-2	many	TGTGCCAGCAGTCCCCCGTTTGGGGACAGGGACTATGGCTACACCTTC	CASSPPFGDRDYGYTF
NA	TRBV20-1	TRBJ1-2	NA	TGCAGTGCCCTACCCGGCTACACCTTC	CSALPGYTF
NA	TRBV3-1	TRBJ2-3	NA	TGTGCCAGCAGCCAAGATAGTGCGTTCTCGCAGTATTTT	CASSQDSAFSQYF
TRBD1	TRBV5-4	TRBJ1-2	NA	TGTGCCAGCAGCTCCCCGGGACAGAGTTTGTACTATGGCTACACCTTC	CASSSPGQSLYYGYTF
NA	TRBV5-1	TRBJ1-1	many	TGCGCCAGCAGCTTGTTTTCGCGGACAGACGACACTGAAGCTTTCTTT	CASSLFSRTDDTEAFF
NA	TRBV10-3	TRBJ2-3	few	TGTGCCATCACTTTCTCGGGGGTGGCAGATACGCAGTATTTT	CAITFSGVADTQYF
TRBD1	TRBV19	TRBJ1-2	few	TGTGCCAGTAGTACCCTCCGGGACAGGGATGGCTACACCTTC	CASSTLRDRDGYTF
TRBD2	TRBV20-1	TRBJ2-5	medium-sized	TGCAGTGCTAGAAGGGATCGGACTAGCGCCGGTAACGGGACCCAGTACTTC	CSARRDRTSAGNGTQYF
NA	TRBV18	TRBJ1-2	once	TGTGCCAGCTCAGCCGTCGAAGGTGGCTACACCTTC	CASSAVEGGYTF
NA	TRBV5-1	TRBJ1-3	few	TGCGCCAGCAGCCCGGTCGGCCCCGGGGGAAACACCATATATTTT	CASSPVGPGGNTIYF
NA	TRBV6-5	TRBJ2-7	NA	TGTGCCAGCACGATTGGGTCCGGCTACGAGCAGTACTTC	CASTIGSGYEQYF
TRBD2	TRBV20-1	TRBJ2-3	few	TGCAGTGCTGATGGTTGGCGGGGGGAGCGCACAGATACGCAGTATTTT	CSADGWRGERTDTQYF
NA	TRBV30	TRBJ2-1	few	TGTGCCTGGAGTGACTACTACAGTGAGCAGTTCTTC	CAWSDYYSEQFF
NA	TRBV29-1	TRBJ2-2	many	TGCAGCGTTGATTTCATGAACACCGGGGAGCTGTTTTTT	CSVDFMNTGELFF
NA	TRBV28	TRBJ2-1	few	TGTGCCAGCGTCCAGTGGACCAGCTCCTACAATGAGCAGTTCTTC	CASVQWTSSYNEQFF
NA	TRBV20-1	TRBJ1-2	many	TGCAGTGCTAGGAACAGGGACTATGGCTACACCTTC	CSARNRDYGYTF
NA	TRBV20-1	TRBJ1-6	few	TGCAGTGCTAGAGATGGTTCCCGGGGATCTTTTCGTAATTCACCCCTCCACTTT	CSARDGSRGSFRNSPLHF
TRBD1	TRBV7-9	TRBJ2-3	NA	TGTGCCAGCAGCCAAACAGGGGGCGGAGATACGCAGTATTTT	CASSQTGGGDTQYF
NA	TRBV5-1	TRBJ2-1	NA	TGCGCCAGCAGCAGCGCGACTGAGCAGTTCTTC	CASSSATEQFF
TRBD1	TRBV19	TRBJ2-2	NA	TGTGCCAGTAACCCGTCGAGGGGGCCCGGGGAGCTGTTTTTT	CASNPSRGPGELFF
NA	TRBV5-1	TRBJ1-1	NA	TGCGCCAGCAGTTTTTCAGACAGCCCCGCTTTCTTT	CASSFSDSPAFF
NA	TRBV6-5	TRBJ2-5	few	TGTGCCAGCAGCCCATACCGGAGGGAGACCCAGTACTTC	CASSPYRRETQYF
NA	TRBV3-1	TRBJ1-1	many	TGTGCCAGCAGCCTGGGCGGGATCGGTGAAGCTTTCTTT	CASSLGGIGEAFF
TRBD1	TRBV25-1	TRBJ2-3	NA	TGTGCCAGCACGACAGGGGGTACAGATACGCAGTATTTT	CASTTGGTDTQYF
TRBD2	TRBV2	TRBJ2-1	few	TGTGCCAGCGCTTCTAGCGGGGCAGACAATGAGCAGTTCTTC	CASASSGADNEQFF
TRBD2	TRBV7-2	TRBJ2-3	NA	TGTGCCAGCAGCAACCAAGCGGGGGCTATCACAGATACGCAGTATTTT	CASSNQAGAITDTQYF
NA	TRBV27	TRBJ2-2	few	TGTGCCAGCCGACAACACACCGGGGAGCTGTTTTTT	CASRQHTGELFF
TRBD1	TRBV4-1	TRBJ1-1	many	TGCGCCAGCAGCCGCCCGGGACAGGGGGTGGGCACTGAAGCTTTCTTT	CASSRPGQGVGTEAFF
TRBD1	TRBV19	TRBJ1-1	NA	TGTGCCAGTAGTATACCGGGACAGGGGAACACTGAAGCTTTCTTT	CASSIPGQGNTEAFF
NA	TRBV11-3	TRBJ2-7	NA	TGTGCCAGCAGCCGTGCCTCGGACGACTCCTACGAGCAGTACTTC	CASSRASDDSYEQYF
NA	TRBV12-3/TRBV12-4	TRBJ1-6	NA	TGTGCCAGCACGGCTAATACCTTCGGTAATTCACCCCTCCACTTT	CASTANTFGNSPLHF
TRBD1	TRBV11-3	TRBJ1-1	NA	TGTGCCAGCAGCTTGGGGACAGTCACTGAAGCTTTCTTT	CASSLGTVTEAFF
NA	TRBV7-2	TRBJ1-6	many	TGTGCCAGCAGCCTAATTTCGGATTCACCCCTCCACTTT	CASSLISDSPLHF
TRBD1	TRBV4-3	TRBJ1-2	few	TGCGCCAGCAGCCAAGGGGGACAGGGGCCCTATGGCTACACCTTC	CASSQGGQGPYGYTF
NA	TRBV7-2	TRBJ2-7	NA	TGTGCCAGCAGCTTCTCCGGGGGCTACGAGCAGTACTTC	CASSFSGGYEQYF
NA	TRBV5-1	TRBJ2-7	many	TGCGCCAGCAGCTTGGCTTCCTACGAGCAGTACTTC	CASSLASYEQYF
NA	TRBV3-1	TRBJ2-5	few	TGTGCCAGCAGCCATCGAGGGGGGCAAGAGACCCAGTACTTC	CASSHRGGQETQYF
NA	TRBV4-3	TRBJ2-7	many	TGCGCCAGCAGCCCCACCGATAAGTCCTACGAGCAGTACTTC	CASSPTDKSYEQYF
NA	TRBV20-1	TRBJ2-1	many	TGCAGTGCTAGAACCCTTAACGGGGCTTCCTACAATGAGCAGTTCTTC	CSARTLNGASYNEQFF
TRBD1	TRBV4-2	TRBJ2-7	NA	TGTGACAGCAGCCGCTCATCCGGACAGGGAGACTACGAGCAGTACTTC	CDSSRSSGQGDYEQYF
NA	TRBV29-1	TRBJ2-3	many	TGCAGCGTTGCCAGGGGCTTCGGCACAGATACGCAGTATTTT	CSVARGFGTDTQYF
NA	TRBV4-3	TRBJ2-3	NA	TGCGCCAGCAGCCAAGACTACAGGGTGGGAGATACGCAGTATTTT	CASSQDYRVGDTQYF
TRBD2	TRBV6-6	TRBJ2-3	few	TGTGCCAGCAGTTACTCGAGTCCAGCGGGGGGCACAGATACGCAGTATTTT	CASSYSSPAGGTDTQYF
NA	TRBV7-9	TRBJ2-3	many	TGTGCCAGCAGCTTAGCGGGGAGGAATAGGGATACGCAGTATTTT	CASSLAGRNRDTQYF
TRBD2	TRBV4-1	TRBJ2-1	NA	TGCGCCAGCAGGCCTGGGGGGGACGTTTACAATGAGCAGTTCTTC	CASRPGGDVYNEQFF
NA	TRBV5-1	TRBJ2-1	many	TGCGCCAGCAGCTTGGTGGGTGGTGAGCAGTTCTTC	CASSLVGGEQFF
NA	TRBV7-6	TRBJ1-4	few	TGTGCCAGCAGCTTGGGCAGCTATGAAAAACTGTTTTTT	CASSLGSYEKLFF
TRBD1	TRBV20-1	TRBJ1-1	few	TGCAGTGCTCCTGGGACAGTTGACACTGAAGCTTTCTTT	CSAPGTVDTEAFF
NA	TRBV5-1	TRBJ2-3	NA	TGCGCCAGCTTAGACGGAGTCAGCACAGATACGCAGTATTTT	CASLDGVSTDTQYF
TRBD1	TRBV7-3	TRBJ2-2	NA	TGTGCCAGCAGCAAAACCTGGGACAGGGCCAACACCGGGGAGCTGTTTTTT	CASSKTWDRANTGELFF
TRBD1	TRBV5-1	TRBJ2-1	NA	TGTGCCAGCAGCCCCGGACAGGGCTACAATGAGCAGTTCTTC	CASSPGQGYNEQFF
NA	TRBV24-1	TRBJ2-3	once	TGTGCCACCATGCAACACCCCAGGGTCATTCGCACAGATACGCAGTATTTT	CATMQHPRVIRTDTQYF